The T cell receptor (beta chain) under discussion was sequenced for a study of post-analysis software for immune sequencing data. Researchers reported that TCR beta cDNA libraries carried unique molecular identifiers. TCRdb independently ran MiXCR on the PCR reads; one entry per CDR3 protein. The top ten hold roughly 5.2% of the sample, which has 750,000 to 950,000 distinct CDR3 sequences, 46% seen once. Sequencing was performed on blood. This clonotype originated in a girl aged 5-17 years with multiple sclerosis.

CDR3 residues: CSVETTGGRGDEQYF. In DNA, the CDR3 is TGCAGCGTTGAAACCACAGGGGGCAGAGGGGACGAGCAGTACTTC. The chain recombines TRBV29-1 with TRBJ2-5, with 9 bases matching TRBD1. The J call may not be correct, given that the DNA end is closer to TRBJ2-7. Germline CDR1 and CDR2: SQVTM and ANQGSEA. CDR3 size: 15 residues.